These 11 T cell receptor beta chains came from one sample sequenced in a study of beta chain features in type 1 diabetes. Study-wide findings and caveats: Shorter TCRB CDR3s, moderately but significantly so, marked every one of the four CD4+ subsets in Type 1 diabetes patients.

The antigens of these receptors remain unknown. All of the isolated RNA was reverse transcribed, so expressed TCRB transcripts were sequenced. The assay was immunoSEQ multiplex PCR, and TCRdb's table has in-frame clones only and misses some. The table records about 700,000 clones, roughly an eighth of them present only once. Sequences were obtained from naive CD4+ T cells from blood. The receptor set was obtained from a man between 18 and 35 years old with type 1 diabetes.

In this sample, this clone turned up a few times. CDR3 protein: CASRTSYARDRGSEQYF. The CDR3 nucleotides are TGTGCCAGCAGGACATCGTACGCCCGGGACAGGGGAAGCGAGCAGTACTTC. The V gene is TRBV27, the J gene TRBJ2-7; 10 positions agree with TRBD1. With V trimmed by 6 bases and J by 6 bases, 17 bases remained unmatched. Looked up from germline, CDR1 is MNHEY and CDR2 is SMNVEV (reference sequence). CDR3 size: 17 residues.

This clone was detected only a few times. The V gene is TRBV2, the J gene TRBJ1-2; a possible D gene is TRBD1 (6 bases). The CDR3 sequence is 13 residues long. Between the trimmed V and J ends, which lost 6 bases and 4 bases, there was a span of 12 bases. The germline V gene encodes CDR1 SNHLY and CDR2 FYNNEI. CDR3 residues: CASRQGHLYGYTF. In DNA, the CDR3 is TGTGCCAGCAGGCAGGGACACCTCTATGGCTACACCTTC.

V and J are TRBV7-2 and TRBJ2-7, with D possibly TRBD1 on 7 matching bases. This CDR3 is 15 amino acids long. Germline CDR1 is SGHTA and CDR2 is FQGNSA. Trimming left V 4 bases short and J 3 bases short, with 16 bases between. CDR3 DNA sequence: TGTGCCAGCAGCTCCGGGGGCCCAGGGGGCTACGAGCAGTACTTC. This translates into CASSSGGPGGYEQYF. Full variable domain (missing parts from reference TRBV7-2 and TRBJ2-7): GAGVSQSPSNKVTEKGKDVELRCDPISGHTALYWYRQSLGQGLEFLIYFQGNSAPDKSGLPSDRFSAERTGGSVSTLTIQRTQQEDSAVYLCASSSGGPGGYEQYFGPGTRLTVT.

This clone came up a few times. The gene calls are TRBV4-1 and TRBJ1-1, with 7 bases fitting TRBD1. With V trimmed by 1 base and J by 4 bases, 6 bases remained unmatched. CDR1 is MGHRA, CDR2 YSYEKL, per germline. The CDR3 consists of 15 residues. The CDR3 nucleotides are TGCGCCAGCAGCCAAGCCCCCCAGGGGGTCACTGAAGCTTTCTTT. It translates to CASSQAPQGVTEAFF.

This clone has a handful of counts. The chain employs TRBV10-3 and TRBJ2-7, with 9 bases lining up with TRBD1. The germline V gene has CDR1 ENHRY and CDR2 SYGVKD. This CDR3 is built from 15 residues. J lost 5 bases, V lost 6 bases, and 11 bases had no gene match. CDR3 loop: CAIRGDRDRVHEQYF. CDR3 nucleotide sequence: TGTGCCATCAGGGGAGACCGGGACAGGGTCCACGAGCAGTACTTC.

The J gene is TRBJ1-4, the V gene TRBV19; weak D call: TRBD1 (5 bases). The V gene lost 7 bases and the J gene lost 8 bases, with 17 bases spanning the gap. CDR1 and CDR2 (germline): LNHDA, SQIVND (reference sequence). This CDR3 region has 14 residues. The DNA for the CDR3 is TGTGCCAGTACCGACAGCTCAACGGTGGAAAAACTGTTTTTT. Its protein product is CASTDSSTVEKLFF.

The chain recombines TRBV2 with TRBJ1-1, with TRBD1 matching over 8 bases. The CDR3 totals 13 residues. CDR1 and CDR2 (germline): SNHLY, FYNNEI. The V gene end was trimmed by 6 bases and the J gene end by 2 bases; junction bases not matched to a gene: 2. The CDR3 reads CASRDRANTEAFF. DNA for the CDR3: TGTGCCAGCAGGGACAGGGCTAACACTGAAGCTTTCTTT.

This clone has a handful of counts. The CDR3 spells CASSARTGYRQETQYF. The CDR3 DNA is TGTGCCAGCAGCGCCAGGACAGGGTATCGCCAAGAGACCCAGTACTTC. The chain combines TRBV7-9 with TRBJ2-5; 8 nucleotides agree with TRBD1. The V segment lost 5 bases and the J segment 1 base; nucleotides outside the gene matches: 9. The CDR3 runs 16 residues. Per the germline V gene, CDR1 is SEHNR and CDR2 is FQNEAQ (reference sequence). Looking up the rest from reference TRBV7-9 and TRBJ2-5 gives the full variable domain: DTGVSQNPRHKITKRGQNVTFRCDPISEHNRLYWYRQTLGQGPEFLTYFQNEAQLEKSRLLSDRFSAERPKGSFSTLEIQRTEQGDSAMYLCASSARTGYRQETQYFGPGTRLLVL.

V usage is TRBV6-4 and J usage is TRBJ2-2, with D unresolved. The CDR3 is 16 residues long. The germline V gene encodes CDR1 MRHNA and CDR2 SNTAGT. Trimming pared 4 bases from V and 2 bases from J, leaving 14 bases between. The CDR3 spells CASSALVPANTGELFF. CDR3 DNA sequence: TGTGCCAGCAGTGCCCTGGTCCCGGCAAACACCGGGGAGCTGTTTTTT.

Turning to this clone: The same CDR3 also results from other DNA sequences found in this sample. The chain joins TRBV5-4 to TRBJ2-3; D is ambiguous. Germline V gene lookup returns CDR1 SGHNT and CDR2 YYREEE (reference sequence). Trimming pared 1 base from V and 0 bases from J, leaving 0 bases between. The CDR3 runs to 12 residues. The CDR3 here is CASSLSTDTQYF. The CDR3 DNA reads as TGTGCCAGCAGCTTGAGCACAGATACGCAGTATTTT. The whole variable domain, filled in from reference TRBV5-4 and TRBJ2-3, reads ETGVTQSPTHLIKTRGQQVTLRCSSQSGHNTVSWYQQALGQGPQFIFQYYREEENGRGNFPPRFSGLQFPNYSSELNVNALELDDSALYLCASSLSTDTQYFGPGTRLTVL.

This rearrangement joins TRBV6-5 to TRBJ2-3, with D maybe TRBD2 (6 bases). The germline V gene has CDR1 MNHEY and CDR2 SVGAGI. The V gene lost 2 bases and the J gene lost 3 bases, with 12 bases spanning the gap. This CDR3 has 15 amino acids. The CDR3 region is CASSYSQGGTDTQYF. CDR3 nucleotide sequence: TGTGCCAGCAGTTACAGTCAGGGAGGAACAGATACGCAGTATTTT.